This TCR beta chain comes out of a study of blood T cells in healthy people across ages (dated by TCRdb to between 2015 and 2016). General notes on the study: In model experiments, roughly one uniquely barcoded TCR beta cDNA molecule per two T cells was captured by template switching. To track age-related changes in TCR beta repertoire diversity, the study relied on deep sequencing normalized with unique cDNA molecular identifiers. The donors were split into four age groups: young (average around 17 years), middle-aged (over 35), aged (about 62) and long-lived (approximately 89). Donors of different ages were randomly distributed across sequencing lanes to avoid experimental bias. Using the same blood draw, the study looked at two additional independent replicas of 1 million unique cDNA reads for two donors, one aged 18 to 30 and the other aged 80 or older.

The CDR3 numbers 14 residues from cysteine through phenylalanine. Only the CDR3 part of the read is kept: 42 bases, read in frame from the first base. The germline V gene encodes CDR1 SGHRS and CDR2 YFSETQ. Trimming removed 4 bases from V and 0 bases from J, leaving 11 bases between the germline ends. The 39 donors, aged about 6 to 95 years, were systemically healthy Caucasian individuals from Russia. Approximately 9.3 milliliters of peripheral blood were collected from each donor into EDTA-treated Vacutainer tubes. Ficoll-Paque density-gradient centrifugation was used to isolate PBMCs, with at least 6.5 million obtained per sample. Trizol reagent was used to extract total RNA from the PBMCs, yielding at least 5.5 micrograms per sample. Naive CD45RAhigh/CD27high T cell percentages were measured by flow cytometry on a PBMC aliquot from every donor. The full study reports these points: As age increased, observed TCR beta diversity per million T cells dropped in a roughly linear way, and a significant reduction was already evident by age about 36. Compared with the aged group, the long-lived group had more naive CD4+ T cells, fewer expanded clones and increased TCR diversity, suggesting age selection. The CMV infection status of donors was not known, potentially confounding age-related changes in expanded clonotypes. Total diversity estimates from one million sequenced T cells were considered lower bounds and underestimates. Conclusive comparison of naive and antigen-experienced compartments was prevented by the profiling of bulk unsorted PBMCs. The percentage of naive T cells measured by flow cytometry correlated strongly with observed TCR beta diversity.

With respect to this clonotype: What antigen it recognizes has not been identified. There are no base qualities to consult, and no much larger clone falls within one base.

Libraries were built with 5' RACE. Sequencing was performed on an Illumina HiSeq 2500. A second PCR of roughly 7 to 12 cycles was run with a J-beta primer mix and a sample-barcoded 5' primer. A unique molecular identifier was introduced onto each TCR beta cDNA molecule by a template-switch 5' adaptor carrying 12 random nucleotides. At least 2.5 million CDR3-containing paired-end reads were obtained from each sample. All of the RNA was converted into first-strand cDNA using the Mint cDNA synthesis kit, with a TRBC-specific oligonucleotide serving as the primer. After uracil-DNA glycosylase treatment, a first 18-cycle PCR used universal primers M1SS and BC2_uni_R on all cDNA. The original methods were these. Each sample was normalized by randomly selecting 1 million high-quality reads, each carrying a distinct molecular identifier. Instead of being binned into consensus sequences, reads with shared molecular identifiers were discarded. MiTCR, with a Q25 quality threshold and the strictest error-elimination algorithm, was used for CDR3 identification, clonotype clustering and error correction. A nonparametric unseen species model using Euler transformation provided a lower-bound estimate of total TCR beta diversity. TCRdb trimmed public reads at Q25 via fastp, called clones via MiXCR and kept in-frame beta chains. Each CDR3 protein appears once, grouped with its most common genes and DNA. What appears here as the V and J calls and clone size reflects TCRdb's work, not the paper's. Counted in this sample were hundreds of thousands of distinct CDR3 sequences; roughly 64% of them appeared once. The ten largest clones capture 22% of the sample.

This sequence was found in a man between 25 and 39 years old in good health. The chain uses TRBV5-1 and TRBJ2-7, and TRBD1 may be the D gene, going by 6 matching bases. Material for sequencing was blood. The CDR3 sequence is CASSDGQPSYEQYF. Here is the DNA: TGCGCCAGCAGCGATGGACAGCCCTCCTACGAGCAGTACTTC.